This TCR beta chain was found in a study of CD8+ T cells in alopecia areata. Study details: Patients in the study were on tofacitinib for 6 to 18 months, then off it for 6 months. General study findings and limits: An increase in clonality over normal scalp was evident in lesional scalp, especially alopecia totalis/universalis.

As concerns this clone: No antigen is known for it.

Reverse transcribed after extraction, RNA yielded cDNA as the sequencing template. Assay: immunoSEQ multiplex PCR; the TCRdb copy retains only in-frame clones and omits some. The sample holds 130,000 to 150,000 clones; 82% are singletons and the top ten take approximately 25%. As to treatment: oral pan-JAK inhibitor, 5-10 mg twice daily. The researchers isolated CD4+ and CD8+ T cells from PBMCs by sorting. This TCR came from a human donor with alopecia areata. The input for sequencing was CD8+ T cells sorted from blood, taken at week 4, from a patient treated with tofacitinib.

CDR3 region: CASTPGESWHEQYF. The CDR3 region has the DNA TGTGCCAGCACCCCGGGGGAAAGCTGGCACGAGCAGTACTTC. The V and J genes are TRBV7-9 and TRBJ2-7; tentatively, D is TRBD2 (6 bases). The V end lost 7 bases, the J end lost 5 bases, and 18 bases lay between the germline ends. This CDR3 region has 14 residues. The germline V gene has CDR1 SEHNR and CDR2 FQNEAQ (reference sequence).